This T cell receptor beta chain was recorded in a study of blood T cell repertoires in COVID-19. Original analysis: Scientists estimated how many nucleated cells there were by amplifying reference gene primers. The assay was immunoSEQ multiplex PCR, and TCRdb's table has in-frame clones only and misses some. V, J and clone size are those of that table, while D and trimming were read from the DNA. The sample carries about 180,000 clones, about 83% recorded once. With 0 bases removed from V and 7 bases from J, the gap between germline ends came to 10 bases. CDR1 is LNHDA, CDR2 SQIVND, per germline (reference sequence). The CDR3 is 14 amino acids. Cohort 3 donors counted as recovered after two negative PCRs, clearance, or resolved symptoms.

V is TRBV19 and J is TRBJ1-5, with D tentatively TRBD1 (5 bases). Sequencing was done on a sample of PBMCs or T cells enriched from blood (not recorded which). The sequence derives from a woman aged 25 to 39 who had recovered from COVID-19. Here the CDR3 reads CASSIDPQGQPQHF. CDR3 DNA sequence: TGTGCCAGTAGTATAGATCCCCAGGGCCAGCCCCAGCATTTT.